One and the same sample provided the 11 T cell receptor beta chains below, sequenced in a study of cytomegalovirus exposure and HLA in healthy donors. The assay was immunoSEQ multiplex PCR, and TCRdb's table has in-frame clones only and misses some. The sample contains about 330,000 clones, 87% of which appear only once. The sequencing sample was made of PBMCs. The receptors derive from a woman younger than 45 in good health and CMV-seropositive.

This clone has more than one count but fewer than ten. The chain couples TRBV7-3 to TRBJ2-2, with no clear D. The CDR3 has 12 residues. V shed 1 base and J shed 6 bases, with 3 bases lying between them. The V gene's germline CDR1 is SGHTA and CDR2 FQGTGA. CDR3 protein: CASSLKSGELFF. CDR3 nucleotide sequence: TGTGCCAGCAGCTTAAAATCCGGGGAGCTGTTTTTT.

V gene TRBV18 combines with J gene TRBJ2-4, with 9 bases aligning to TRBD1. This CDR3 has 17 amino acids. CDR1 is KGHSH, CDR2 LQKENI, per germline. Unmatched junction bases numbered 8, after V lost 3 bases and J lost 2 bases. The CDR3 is CASSPKRTGDTKNIQYF. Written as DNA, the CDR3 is TGTGCCAGCTCACCCAAGAGGACAGGGGACACCAAAAACATTCAGTACTTC.

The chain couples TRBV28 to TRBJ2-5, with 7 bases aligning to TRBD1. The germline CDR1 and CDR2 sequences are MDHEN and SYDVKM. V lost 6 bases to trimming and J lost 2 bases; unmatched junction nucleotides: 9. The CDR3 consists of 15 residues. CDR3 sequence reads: CASSSQTGVQETQYF. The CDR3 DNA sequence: TGTGCCAGCAGCTCCCAAACAGGGGTACAAGAGACCCAGTACTTC.

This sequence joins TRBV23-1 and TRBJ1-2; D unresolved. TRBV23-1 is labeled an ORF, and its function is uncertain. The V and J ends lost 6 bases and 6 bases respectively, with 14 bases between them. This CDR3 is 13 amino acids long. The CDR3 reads CASRKDRSHGYTF. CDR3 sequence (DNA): TGCGCCAGCAGAAAGGACCGAAGTCATGGCTACACCTTC.

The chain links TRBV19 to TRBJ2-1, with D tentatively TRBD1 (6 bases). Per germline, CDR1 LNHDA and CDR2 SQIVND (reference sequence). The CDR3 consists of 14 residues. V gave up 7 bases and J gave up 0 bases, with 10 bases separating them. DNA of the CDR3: TGTGCCAGTAAGGACAGACGCTCCTACAATGAGCAGTTCTTC. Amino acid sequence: CASKDRRSYNEQFF.

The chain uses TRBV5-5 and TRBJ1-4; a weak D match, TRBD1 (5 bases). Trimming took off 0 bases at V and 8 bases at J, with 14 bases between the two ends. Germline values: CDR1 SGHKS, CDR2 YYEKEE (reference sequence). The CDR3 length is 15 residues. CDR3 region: CASSLGGSLREKLFF. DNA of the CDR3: TGTGCCAGCAGCTTGGGGGGCAGCCTTCGAGAAAAACTGTTTTTT.

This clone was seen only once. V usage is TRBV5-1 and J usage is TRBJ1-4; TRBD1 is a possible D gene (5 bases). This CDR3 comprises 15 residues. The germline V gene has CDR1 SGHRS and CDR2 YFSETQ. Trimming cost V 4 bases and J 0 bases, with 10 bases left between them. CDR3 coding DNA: TGCGCCAGCAGCCTAAGGGGAGCAACTAATGAAAAACTGTTTTTT. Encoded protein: CASSLRGATNEKLFF. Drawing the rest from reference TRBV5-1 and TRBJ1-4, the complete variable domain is KAGVTQTPRYLIKTRGQQVTLSCSPISGHRSVSWYQQTPGQGLQFLFEYFSETQRNKGNFPGRFSGRQFSNSRSEMNVSTLELGDSALYLCASSLRGATNEKLFFGSGTQLSVL.

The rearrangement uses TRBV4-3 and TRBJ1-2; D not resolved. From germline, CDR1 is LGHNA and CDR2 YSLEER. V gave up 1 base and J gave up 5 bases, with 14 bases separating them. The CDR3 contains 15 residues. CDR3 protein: CASSQASTALYGYTF. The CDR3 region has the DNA TGCGCCAGCAGCCAAGCGTCCACGGCATTATATGGCTACACCTTC.

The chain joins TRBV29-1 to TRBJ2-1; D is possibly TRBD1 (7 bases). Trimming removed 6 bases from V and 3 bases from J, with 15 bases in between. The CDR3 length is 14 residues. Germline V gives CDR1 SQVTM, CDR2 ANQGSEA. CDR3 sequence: CSVKDREVYNEQFF. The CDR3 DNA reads TGCAGCGTAAAAGACAGGGAGGTCTACAATGAGCAGTTCTTC.

The CDR3 reads CASSSDGLGTAGYTF. DNA of the CDR3: TGTGCCAGCAGCTCGGACGGACTGGGGACCGCTGGCTACACCTTC. The chain joins TRBV5-5 to TRBJ1-2, with D tentatively TRBD1 (5 bases). V was shortened by 3 bases and J by 7 bases, with 19 bases between the two germline ends. Germline assignment: CDR1 SGHKS and CDR2 YYEKEE (reference sequence). The CDR3 contains 15 residues.

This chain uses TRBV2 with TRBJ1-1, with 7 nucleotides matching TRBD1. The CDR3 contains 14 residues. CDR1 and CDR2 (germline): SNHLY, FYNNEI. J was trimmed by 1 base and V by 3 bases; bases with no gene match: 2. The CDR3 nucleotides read TGTGCCAGCAGTGACTGGACAGGGAACACTGAAGCTTTCTTT. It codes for CASSDWTGNTEAFF.